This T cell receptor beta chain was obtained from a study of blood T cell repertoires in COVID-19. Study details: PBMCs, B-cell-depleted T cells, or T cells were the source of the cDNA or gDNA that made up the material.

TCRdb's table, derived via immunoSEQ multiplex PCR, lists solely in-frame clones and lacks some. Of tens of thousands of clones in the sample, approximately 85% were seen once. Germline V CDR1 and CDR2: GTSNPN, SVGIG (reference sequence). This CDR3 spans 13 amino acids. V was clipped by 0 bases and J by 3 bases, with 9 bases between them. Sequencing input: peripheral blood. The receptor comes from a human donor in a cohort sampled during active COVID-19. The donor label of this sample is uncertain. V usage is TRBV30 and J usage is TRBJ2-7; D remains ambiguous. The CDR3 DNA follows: TGTGCCTGGAGTGTGACGGAGTACTACGAGCAGTACTTC. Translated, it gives CAWSVTEYYEQYF.